One and the same sample provided the 17 T cell receptor beta chains below, sequenced in a study of T-cell reconstitution after alpha-beta-depleted transplantation in children. Study conclusions and caveats: Newly generated T cells supplied most T-cell counts and diversity one year post-transplant.

These receptors' targets are unknown. Unique molecular identifiers were used to barcode this TCRbeta library. TCRdb reprocessed the PCR reads with MiXCR, giving one entry per CDR3 protein. The sample comprises about 300,000 distinct CDR3 sequences, around 7.3% of which are singletons, and approximately 9.1% rests with the top ten. The sample here was peripheral blood, taken 360 days after TCRalphabeta/CD19-depleted stem cell transplant. Source of these receptors: a female patient under 10 years old who had a stem cell transplant for Fanconi anemia, so the T cells may come from the graft donor.

V usage is TRBV28 and J usage is TRBJ1-5; D is unclear. Trimming shortened V by 4 bases and J by 9 bases, and 7 bases separated the two germline ends. The germline V gene encodes CDR1 MDHEN and CDR2 SYDVKM. The CDR3 runs to 11 residues. For the CDR3, the DNA is TGTGCCAGCAGTTATGGAGTGCCCCAGCATTTT. Residues: CASSYGVPQHF.

V gene TRBV27 combines with J gene TRBJ2-1; a possible D gene is TRBD2 (6 bases). This CDR3 region has 15 residues. Deletions cut 2 bases from V and 3 bases from J, with 11 bases between. The germline V gene encodes CDR1 MNHEY and CDR2 SMNVEV (reference sequence). In DNA, the CDR3 is TGTGCCAGCAGTTTAGGACCCGGGAGCTACAATGAGCAGTTCTTC. Amino acids: CASSLGPGSYNEQFF.

This clonotype was counted at least ten times. This sequence joins TRBV12-3 or TRBV12-4 and TRBJ2-3; D not resolved. With 5 bases removed from V and 2 bases from J, the gap between germline ends came to 17 bases. The CDR3 has 16 amino acids. The CDR3 region has the DNA TGTGCCAGCAGTCCCCCCGTTGGGGTCCCCACAGATACGCAGTATTTT. Protein: CASSPPVGVPTDTQYF.

This clonotype was seen repeatedly, ten times or more. This rearrangement joins TRBV18 to TRBJ2-3, with 7 bases fitting TRBD2. V was pared by 4 bases and J by 2 bases, with 6 bases of the junction left unmatched. Germline lookup yields CDR1 KGHSH and CDR2 LQKENI. The CDR3 extends over 15 amino acids. DNA of the CDR3: TGTGCCAGCTCACTAGGACTAGAGTCCACAGATACGCAGTATTTT. Translating gives CASSLGLESTDTQYF.

The CDR3 loop reads CSPPQGNYGYTF. In DNA form, the CDR3 reads TGCAGTCCACCACAGGGAAACTATGGCTACACCTTC. The chain employs TRBV20-1 and TRBJ1-2; maybe TRBD1 (6 bases). Germline values: CDR1 DFQATT, CDR2 SNEGSKA (reference sequence). There are 12 residues in the CDR3. V lost 8 bases and J 2 bases, leaving 12 bases between the germline ends.

This clonotype came up a few times. J is TRBJ1-2 and V is TRBV7-8; TRBD1 matches at 8 bases. Trimming removed 3 bases from V and 1 base from J; junction bases left unmatched: 13. The germline V gene has CDR1 SGHVS and CDR2 FQNEAQ. This CDR3 is 18 amino acids long. As DNA, the CDR3 is TGTGCCAGCAGCTTCACCGGACAGGGTAACCAAGTTAACTATGGCTACACCTTC. It is translated as CASSFTGQGNQVNYGYTF.

This clonotype was seen a handful of times. The V gene is TRBV3-1, the J gene TRBJ2-2; tentative D call: TRBD2 (6 bases). V shed 1 base and J shed 4 bases, with 7 bases lying between them. The CDR3 spans 14 residues. Germline CDR1 is LGHDT and CDR2 is YNNKEL (reference sequence). The CDR3 nucleotides are TGTGCCAGCAGCCAAGCGGGGGTCACCGGGGAGCTGTTTTTT. This codes for CASSQAGVTGELFF. The full variable domain, rest sourced from reference TRBV3-1 and TRBJ2-2, is DTAVSQTPKYLVTQMGNDKSIKCEQNLGHDTMYWYKQDSKKFLKIMFSYNNKELIINETVPNRFSPKSPDKAHLNLHINSLELGDSAVYFCASSQAGVTGELFFGEGSRLTVL.

This clonotype was seen at least ten times. The J gene is TRBJ2-1, the V gene TRBV7-9; 11 bases are a match to TRBD2. The CDR3 is made up of 15 amino acids. J gave up 8 bases and V 6 bases, and 9 bases lay outside the gene matches. Germline CDR1 is SEHNR and CDR2 is FQNEAQ (reference sequence). The CDR3 sequence is CASSPSGGFMHEQFF. In DNA, the CDR3 is TGTGCCAGCAGTCCTAGCGGGGGGTTTATGCATGAGCAGTTCTTC.

This clonotype appeared a few times. The J gene is TRBJ1-1, the V gene TRBV28; TRBD1 matches at 7 bases. The CDR3 is made up of 13 amino acids. In germline, CDR1 is MDHEN, CDR2 SYDVKM. Trimming removed 6 bases from V and 1 base from J; junction bases left unmatched: 2. The CDR3 spells CASRGQTNTEAFF. In DNA, the CDR3 is TGTGCCAGCAGGGGACAGACGAACACTGAAGCTTTCTTT.

This sequence joins TRBV4-2 and TRBJ2-7, with D possibly matching TRBD2 (5 bases). The CDR3 totals 13 residues. V gave up 4 bases and J gave up 2 bases, with 9 bases separating them. Germline V gives CDR1 LGHNA, CDR2 YNFKEQ. The CDR3 nucleotides read TGTGCCAGCAGCCCCGGGATCCCCTACGAGCAGTACTTC. Translated, it gives CASSPGIPYEQYF.

The chain couples TRBV7-9 to TRBJ1-6; weak D call: TRBD1 (5 bases). Trimming shortened V by 10 bases and J by 6 bases, and 22 bases separated the two germline ends. The CDR3 extends over 16 amino acids. Germline loops: CDR1 SEHNR, CDR2 FQNEAQ (reference sequence). CDR3 nucleotide sequence: TGTGCCACCACCCAGTCCCAGGGCGTCCCTAATTCACCCCTCCACTTT. Protein product: CATTQSQGVPNSPLHF.

There are a few counts of this clonotype. The V call is TRBV7-9, the J call TRBJ1-4; weak D call: TRBD1 (5 bases). Germline V gene data show CDR1 as SEHNR and CDR2 as FQNEAQ (reference sequence). The V gene lost 5 bases and the J gene lost 8 bases, with 15 bases spanning the gap. This CDR3 spans 14 amino acids. This CDR3 reads CASSGWGDEEKLFF. In nucleotides, the CDR3 is TGTGCCAGCAGCGGTTGGGGGGATGAGGAAAAACTGTTTTTT.

This clonotype was found many times. The genes are TRBV9 and TRBJ2-2, with 10 bases fitting TRBD1. CDR3 length: 15 amino acids. Germline V gene sequence: CDR1 SGDLS, CDR2 YYNGEE. Losses at the gene ends were 1 base for V and 7 bases for J; bases not matched to a gene: 4. The CDR3 nucleotides read TGTGCCAGCAGCGTATGGGACAGGGGCGTCGGGGAGCTGTTTTTT. This sequence encodes CASSVWDRGVGELFF.

In this sample, this clonotype turned up many times. This chain uses TRBV30 with TRBJ2-1; D might be TRBD2 (5 bases). V was pared by 0 bases and J by 8 bases, with 8 bases between. The germline CDR1 and CDR2 sequences are GTSNPN and SVGIG (reference sequence). The CDR3 consists of 12 residues. For the CDR3, the DNA is TGTGCCTGGAGTGTTATCGGGGATGAGCAGTTCTTC. Encoded protein: CAWSVIGDEQFF.

Ten or more counts support this clonotype. The rearrangement links TRBV15 to TRBJ2-7; D not resolved. The V gene lost 0 bases and the J gene lost 3 bases, with 9 bases spanning the gap. There are 14 residues in the CDR3. Germline CDR1 reads LNHNV; CDR2 reads YYDKDF (reference sequence). The CDR3 loop is CATSRDLGLYEQYF. For the CDR3, the DNA is TGTGCCACCAGCAGAGATCTCGGCCTCTACGAGCAGTACTTC.

The chain combines TRBV4-3 with TRBJ2-1; 11 nucleotides agree with TRBD2. V was clipped by 1 base and J by 2 bases; unmatched bases: 4. CDR1 and CDR2 from the germline V gene are LGHNA and YSLEER. This CDR3 has 17 residues. The CDR3, as DNA: TGCGCCAGCAGCCAAGTGCCTAGCGGGGGGACCTACAATGAGCAGTTCTTC. Its protein is CASSQVPSGGTYNEQFF.

The sample holds many counts of this clonotype. The chain carries TRBV28 and TRBJ1-2; no clear D. The V gene's germline CDR1 is MDHEN and CDR2 SYDVKM. The CDR3 is 12 amino acids. The germline V and J ends were trimmed by 2 bases and 6 bases, with 7 bases remaining between them. CDR3 nucleotides: TGTGCCAGCAGTTTAAGCGGTCATGGCTACACCTTC. Translated, it gives CASSLSGHGYTF.